These 26 T cell receptor beta chains were all obtained from the same sample, sequenced in a study of graft-versus-host responses after intestinal transplantation. Clones were read by immunoSEQ multiplex PCR, and TCRdb kept only the in-frame ones, dropping some. Among 80,000 to 100,000 clones listed, approximately 90% were seen once. Their antigens remain unidentified. The sample consisted of unstimulated CD4+ T cells sorted from spleen or lymph node cells, taken before intestinal transplant. These receptors all come from a human donor who received an intestinal transplant.

The chain recombines TRBV25-1 with TRBJ2-5; 8 bases fit TRBD1. The V gene end was trimmed by 4 bases and the J gene end by 1 base; junction bases not matched to a gene: 5. The CDR3 consists of 15 residues. The germline V gene encodes CDR1 MGHDK and CDR2 SYGVNS. CDR3 bases: TGTGCCAGCAGTGCGCAGGGGGCATTCCAAGAGACCCAGTACTTC. This codes for CASSAQGAFQETQYF.

CDR3: CASSSTGTGGGYTF. The CDR3 nucleotides read TGCGCCAGCAGCTCGACCGGGACAGGGGGTGGCTACACCTTC. The chain carries TRBV5-1 and TRBJ1-2; 11 nucleotides match TRBD1. V was pared by 3 bases and J by 7 bases, with 5 bases of the junction left unmatched. CDR1 and CDR2 (germline): SGHRS, YFSETQ. This CDR3 spans 14 amino acids.

The CDR3, as DNA: TGTGCCAGCAGTGCGTGGACAGGGCCGACTGAAGCTTTCTTT. This encodes CASSAWTGPTEAFF. The J gene is TRBJ1-1, the V gene TRBV6-1, with TRBD1 matching 8 bases. V dropped 4 bases and J dropped 5; count of bases not matched to a gene: 6. The CDR3 is made up of 14 amino acids. Germline V CDR1 and CDR2: MNHNS, SASEGT.

V gene TRBV7-6 combines with J gene TRBJ2-3, with a tentative D call TRBD2 (6 bases). The CDR3 runs 14 residues. Per the germline V gene, CDR1 is SGHVS and CDR2 is FNYEAQ. The V end was cut by 2 bases, the J end by 4 bases, with 10 bases between. CDR3 in DNA: TGTGCCAGCAGCTTACGTTCTAGCGCAGATACGCAGTATTTT. This translates into CASSLRSSADTQYF.

V and J are TRBV6-1 and TRBJ2-7, with 10 bases identical to TRBD1. J lost 7 bases, V lost 5 bases, and 8 bases had no gene match. Germline V CDR1 and CDR2: MNHNS, SASEGT. This CDR3 is built from 14 residues. CDR3 loop: CASSSRQGAREQYF. The CDR3 DNA is TGTGCCAGCAGTTCACGACAGGGGGCGCGGGAGCAGTACTTC.

The chain carries TRBV19 and TRBJ2-3; D is unclear. Trimming took off 5 bases at V and 0 bases at J, with 15 bases between the two ends. Germline CDR1 is LNHDA and CDR2 is SQIVND (reference sequence). This CDR3 contains 16 residues. The CDR3 is CASSFRLETSTDTQYF. CDR3 nucleotide sequence: TGTGCCAGTAGTTTTCGATTAGAAACGAGCACAGATACGCAGTATTTT.

This clone was detected only once. The rearrangement uses TRBV30 and TRBJ1-2; D might be TRBD1 (5 bases). The CDR3 spans 15 residues. V was trimmed by 3 bases and J by 0 bases, leaving 14 bases between them. Germline CDR1 GTSNPN, CDR2 SVGIG (reference sequence). CDR3 region: CAWRRGAQANYGYTF. The CDR3 DNA reads TGTGCCTGGAGGCGTGGGGCCCAAGCTAACTATGGCTACACCTTC. Full variable domain (missing parts from reference TRBV30 and TRBJ1-2): SQTIHQWPATLVQPVGSPLSLECTVEGTSNPNLYWYRQAAGRGLQLLFYSVGIGQISSEVPQNLSASRPQDRQFILSSKKLLLSDSGFYLCAWRRGAQANYGYTFGSGTRLTVV.

This clone was seen a single time. The chain has TRBV9 and TRBJ2-3; 9 positions match TRBD2. This CDR3 is 19 amino acids long. CDR1 is SGDLS and CDR2 is YYNGEE in the germline V gene. With V trimmed by 0 bases and J by 2 bases, 13 bases remained unmatched. DNA of the CDR3: TGTGCCAGCAGCGTAGGGTCCCTGGTTGTAGCGGGGGACACAGATACGCAGTATTTT. It is translated as CASSVGSLVVAGDTDTQYF. The entire variable domain, with the rest obtained from reference TRBV9 and TRBJ2-3, is as follows: DSGVTQTPKHLITATGQRVTLRCSPRSGDLSVYWYQQSLDQGLQFLIQYYNGEERAKGNILERFSAQQFPDLHSELNLSSLELGDSALYFCASSVGSLVVAGDTDTQYFGPGTRLTVL.

This rearrangement joins TRBV5-1 to TRBJ1-4, with D uncertain. Germline V CDR1 and CDR2: SGHRS, YFSETQ. The CDR3 has 17 residues. The germline V and J ends were trimmed by 4 bases and 0 bases, with 16 bases remaining between them. The CDR3 region has the DNA TGCGCCAGCAGCCCACAAGCGACGCTTGCAACTAATGAAAAACTGTTTTTT. Encoded protein: CASSPQATLATNEKLFF.

Worth noting for this clone: The junction departs from germline at one end; a sequencing error may be responsible. The chain couples TRBV30 to TRBJ1-2; a weak D match, TRBD1 (5 bases). Germline CDR1 is GTSNPN and CDR2 is SVGIG (reference sequence). The CDR3 covers 15 residues. CDR3 nucleotides: TGTGCCTGGAGTGGAAATCACGCGGGGCTGGTGCTAAGATCCTTC. It specifies CAWSGNHAGLVLRSF.

The chain joins TRBV5-1 to TRBJ2-7, with D maybe TRBD1 (6 bases). V lost 0 bases, J lost 2 bases, and 9 bases lay in between. Germline assignment: CDR1 SGHRS and CDR2 YFSETQ. The CDR3 loop spans 14 amino acids. CDR3 loop: CASSLGSGAYEQYF. The CDR3 DNA is TGCGCCAGCAGCTTGGGTTCAGGGGCCTACGAGCAGTACTTC. Supplemented by reference TRBV5-1 and TRBJ2-7, the full variable domain reads KAGVTQTPRYLIKTRGQQVTLSCSPISGHRSVSWYQQTPGQGLQFLFEYFSETQRNKGNFPGRFSGRQFSNSRSEMNVSTLELGDSALYLCASSLGSGAYEQYFGPGTRLTVT.

This clone was found once. The chain employs TRBV4-1 and TRBJ2-5; D perhaps matches TRBD2 (6 bases). This CDR3 region has 15 residues. Trimming stripped 1 base from V and 3 bases from J, with 12 bases between. CDR1 MGHRA and CDR2 YSYEKL come from the germline V gene. The CDR3 loop is CASSQVGKREETQYF. CDR3 nucleotide sequence: TGCGCCAGCAGCCAAGTAGGGAAGCGGGAAGAGACCCAGTACTTC.

CDR3 region: CASSLHSGNTIYF. Written as DNA, the CDR3 is TGTGCCAGCAGCTTACACTCTGGAAACACCATATATTTT. This chain joins TRBV11-1 and TRBJ1-3, with D unresolved. The CDR3 is made up of 13 amino acids. With 2 bases removed from V and 0 bases from J, the gap between germline ends came to 2 bases. Per germline, CDR1 SGHAT and CDR2 FQDESV (reference sequence).

CDR3 sequence: CASSVAPLIHGYTF. In DNA form, the CDR3 reads TGTGCCAGCAGCGTAGCCCCTTTAATCCATGGCTACACCTTC. This rearrangement joins TRBV28 to TRBJ1-2; no firm D call. The CDR3 is 14 amino acids. Germline V gives CDR1 MDHEN, CDR2 SYDVKM. Deletions cut 6 bases from V and 6 bases from J, with 17 bases between.

The V and J genes are TRBV5-1 and TRBJ2-7; perhaps TRBD1 as D (6 bases). This CDR3 region has 13 residues. Germline CDR1 is SGHRS and CDR2 is YFSETQ. The germline V and J ends were trimmed by 2 bases and 1 base, with 7 bases remaining between them. This CDR3 is CASSFGTSYEQYF. For the CDR3, the DNA is TGCGCCAGCAGCTTCGGGACATCCTACGAGCAGTACTTC.

This chain uses TRBV9 with TRBJ1-6; 9 nucleotides agree with TRBD1. The CDR3 consists of 15 residues. The V gene end was trimmed by 4 bases and the J gene end by 5 bases; junction bases not matched to a gene: 4. The V gene's germline CDR1 is SGDLS and CDR2 YYNGEE. CDR3: CASSTRTGDNSPLHF. The CDR3 DNA follows: TGTGCCAGCAGCACCCGGACAGGGGATAATTCACCCCTCCACTTT.

V is TRBV9 and J is TRBJ2-2; D unclear. The CDR3 consists of 15 residues. Trimming removed 0 bases at V and 4 bases at J, with 10 bases between. The V gene's germline CDR1 is SGDLS and CDR2 YYNGEE. This chain's CDR3 is CASSVGADFTGELFF. CDR3 coding DNA: TGTGCCAGCAGCGTAGGGGCAGATTTCACCGGGGAGCTGTTTTTT.

The chain combines TRBV19 with TRBJ2-1; no definite D call. This CDR3 has 15 residues. Germline lookup yields CDR1 LNHDA and CDR2 SQIVND (reference sequence). V was pared by 5 bases and J by 6 bases, with 17 bases between. The CDR3: CASSRFAEVGNEQFF. DNA for the CDR3: TGTGCCAGTAGTCGGTTTGCTGAGGTAGGCAATGAGCAGTTCTTC.

V gene TRBV6-5 combines with J gene TRBJ1-2; 9 bases fit TRBD1. From germline, CDR1 is MNHEY and CDR2 SVGAGI. Trimming at V came to 6 bases and at J to 8 bases, leaving 13 bases not matched to a gene. CDR3 length: 15 residues. CDR3 amino acids: CASSFPGTGNYGYTF. In nucleotides, the CDR3 is TGTGCCAGCAGCTTCCCCGGGACAGGGAATTACGGCTACACCTTC.

This sequence joins TRBV7-3 and TRBJ1-1; D unresolved. Germline CDR1 SGHTA, CDR2 FQGTGA. V gave up 2 bases and J gave up 1 base, with 8 bases separating them. CDR3 length equals 14 residues. The CDR3 DNA follows: TGTGCCAGCAGCTTAGGAGGAGGGAACACTGAAGCTTTCTTT. Protein sequence: CASSLGGGNTEAFF.

The CDR3, as DNA: TGTGCCAGCAGCCAAGACGGCTACGAGCAGTACTTC. This codes for CASSQDGYEQYF. The chain joins TRBV14 to TRBJ2-7; D unresolved. This CDR3 region has 12 residues. Germline-derived CDR1 and CDR2 are SGHDN and FVKESK. The ends were cut back, 0 bases at V and 3 bases at J, with 3 bases in the middle.

This chain joins TRBV5-1 and TRBJ1-2, with D hard to call. Germline values: CDR1 SGHRS, CDR2 YFSETQ. The CDR3 spans 13 residues. Trimming pared 6 bases from V and 4 bases from J, leaving 13 bases between. Here the CDR3 reads CASTDGVFYGYTF. CDR3 nucleotides: TGCGCCAGCACCGACGGAGTGTTCTATGGCTACACCTTC. Together with reference TRBV5-1 and TRBJ1-2, the CDR3 gives the full variable domain: KAGVTQTPRYLIKTRGQQVTLSCSPISGHRSVSWYQQTPGQGLQFLFEYFSETQRNKGNFPGRFSGRQFSNSRSEMNVSTLELGDSALYLCASTDGVFYGYTFGSGTRLTVV.

This chain joins TRBV5-8 and TRBJ2-7; perhaps TRBD1 as D (5 bases). CDR3 length equals 13 residues. The V end lost 1 base, the J end lost 3 bases, and 8 bases lay between the germline ends. The germline gives CDR1 SGHTS, CDR2 YDEGEE. CDR3 sequence reads: CASSLLQVYEQYF. In DNA form, the CDR3 reads TGTGCCAGCAGCTTGCTACAGGTCTACGAGCAGTACTTC.

This clone was recorded once. This rearrangement joins TRBV6-5 to TRBJ2-5; D may be TRBD1 (6 bases). The CDR3 is made up of 13 amino acids. V was cut by 10 bases and J by 4 bases, with 16 bases left in between. Looked up from germline, CDR1 is MNHEY and CDR2 is SVGAGI. In DNA, the CDR3 is TGTGCCAACCCCCAGGGGTCGAGAGAGACCCAGTACTTC. Translating gives CANPQGSRETQYF.

V gene TRBV7-9 combines with J gene TRBJ2-1; D gene uncertain. CDR1 is SEHNR and CDR2 is FQNEAQ in the germline V gene (reference sequence). CDR3 length equals 15 residues. The V end was cut by 5 bases, the J end by 0 bases, with 11 bases between. The CDR3 loop is CASSPRRGSYNEQFF. The CDR3 DNA reads as TGTGCCAGCAGCCCCCGCCGAGGCTCCTACAATGAGCAGTTCTTC. The full variable domain, its missing parts supplied by reference TRBV7-9 and TRBJ2-1, is DTGVSQNPRHKITKRGQNVTFRCDPISEHNRLYWYRQTLGQGPEFLTYFQNEAQLEKSRLLSDRFSAERPKGSFSTLEIQRTEQGDSAMYLCASSPRRGSYNEQFFGPGTRLTVL.

The sample holds a few counts of this clone. The chain couples TRBV2 to TRBJ1-4; 8 positions match TRBD1. The CDR3 has 14 residues. Trimming removed 6 bases from V and 7 bases from J; junction bases left unmatched: 7. Germline-derived CDR1 and CDR2 are SNHLY and FYNNEI. CDR3 nucleotides: TGTGCCAGCAGCGTGGACAGGGAAAGTGAAAAACTGTTTTTT. As protein: CASSVDRESEKLFF.